The next 4 T cell receptor beta chains were all read from a single sample in a study of blood T cell repertoires in COVID-19. Profiling relied on immunoSEQ multiplex PCR, and the TCRdb table lists in-frame clones only, not all of them. The table lists some 150,000 clones, approximately 90% of them singletons, with approximately 2.3% in the top ten. The specimen sequenced was peripheral blood. The receptors come from a woman aged 70-85 years with acute or convalescent COVID-19.

The chain employs TRBV6-5 and TRBJ1-2; D unclear. Germline-derived CDR1 and CDR2 are MNHEY and SVGAGI. This CDR3 region has 15 residues. V gave up 0 bases and J gave up 7 bases, with 15 bases separating them. CDR3 DNA sequence: TGTGCCAGCAGTTACTCTCCCGTGTCCCCAGGTGGCTACACCTTC. Translation: CASSYSPVSPGGYTF.

This chain links TRBV5-6 with TRBJ1-5, with D possibly TRBD1 on 6 matching bases. There are 15 residues in the CDR3. The V and J ends lost 3 bases and 5 bases respectively, with 15 bases between them. Germline V gene lookup returns CDR1 SGHDT and CDR2 YYEEEE. The CDR3 sequence: CASSSRQDLYQPQHF. Written as DNA, the CDR3 is TGTGCCAGCAGCTCCAGACAGGACCTATATCAGCCCCAGCATTTT.

The chain employs TRBV29-1 and TRBJ1-1, with TRBD1 matching 9 bases. After removal of 7 bases from V and 4 bases from J, the junction contained 7 bases not matched to a gene. This CDR3 contains 13 residues. The germline V gene encodes CDR1 SQVTM and CDR2 ANQGSEA. CDR3 sequence reads: CSAETGGITEAFF. In DNA form, the CDR3 reads TGCAGCGCCGAAACAGGGGGCATCACTGAAGCTTTCTTT.

This clone is a singleton in its sample. The V and J genes are TRBV18 and TRBJ2-7, with 8 nucleotides matching TRBD1. Per the germline V gene, CDR1 is KGHSH and CDR2 is LQKENI. With 1 base clipped from V and 7 bases from J, the junction kept 3 bases outside the gene matches. This CDR3 has 13 residues. The CDR3 DNA sequence: TGTGCCAGCTCACCACGGACAGGGAGGGAGCAGTACGTC. Translated, it gives CASSPRTGREQYV.